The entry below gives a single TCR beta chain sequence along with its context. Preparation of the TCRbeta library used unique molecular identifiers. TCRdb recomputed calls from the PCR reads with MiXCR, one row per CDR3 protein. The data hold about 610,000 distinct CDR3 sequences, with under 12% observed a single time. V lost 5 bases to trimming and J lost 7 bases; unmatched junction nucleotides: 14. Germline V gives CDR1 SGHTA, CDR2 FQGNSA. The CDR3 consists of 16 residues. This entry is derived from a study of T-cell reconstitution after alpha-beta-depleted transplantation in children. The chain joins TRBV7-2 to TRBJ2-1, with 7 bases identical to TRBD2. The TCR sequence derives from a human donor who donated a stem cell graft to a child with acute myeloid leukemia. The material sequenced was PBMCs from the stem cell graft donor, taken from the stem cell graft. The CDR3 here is CASSPPGGLLGNEQFF. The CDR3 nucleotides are TGTGCCAGCAGCCCCCCGGGGGGACTCCTGGGAAATGAGCAGTTCTTC.